These T cell receptor beta chains were read from a single sample in a study of shared clonotypes between healthy human individuals. Assay used: immunoSEQ multiplex PCR; TCRdb lists only in-frame clones, some missing. The sample lists hundreds of thousands of clones; over 65% were seen once. The source material was PBMCs. These receptor sequences come from a woman aged 40 to 49 in good health. Some clones in this sample may be carry-over from other donors' samples. Both conserved end residues are part of each CDR3. A D gene is named only where the DNA matches it firmly. The size entry is marked missing in some rows and otherwise reads once, few, many or a size class.

V gene,D gene,clone size,J gene,CDR3 protein
TRBV2,-,-,TRBJ2-2,CASRGPANTGELFF
TRBV5-6,TRBD1,-,TRBJ1-5,CASSSRTGKQPQHF
TRBV5-7,-,few,TRBJ1-2,CASSLGPGWSGYTF
TRBV7-8,-,-,TRBJ2-1,CASSHVPSRGNEQFF
TRBV10-3,-,-,TRBJ1-5,CAISEKADTYSNQPQHF
TRBV27,TRBD1,once,TRBJ1-2,CASSVQGAGGYTF
TRBV18,TRBD2,-,TRBJ2-5,CASSPTRLAGVFTQETQYF
TRBV29-1,-,few,TRBJ1-1,CSVVDTEAFF
TRBV6-4,-,many,TRBJ2-2,CASSDADTGELFF
TRBV27,-,-,TRBJ2-7,CASSFGGYEQYF
TRBV29-1,TRBD1,-,TRBJ2-4,CSVYGQGGNIQYF
TRBV28,TRBD2,-,TRBJ2-2,CASSLRTSDNTGELFF
TRBV2,TRBD2,-,TRBJ2-1,CASFYGTSGVSEQFF
TRBV6-1,-,-,TRBJ1-5,CASSDAGGSNQPQHF
TRBV7-2,-,-,TRBJ2-1,CASSLLWGHEQFF
TRBV18,-,many,TRBJ2-5,CASSPIGPQETQYF
TRBV6-1,TRBD2,-,TRBJ2-7,CASIPWTSGRVEQYF
TRBV5-4,TRBD2,-,-,CASSPERERGEQYF
TRBV4-3,-,many,TRBJ2-2,CASSARGTPYTGELFF
TRBV19,-,-,TRBJ2-7,CASSIRGRGYEQYF
TRBV7-9,-,-,TRBJ2-2,CASSPGEGELFF
TRBV5-4,TRBD1,-,TRBJ1-1,CASSPSNRGFEAFF
TRBV5-1,-,-,TRBJ2-7,CASSKDGNSYEQYF
TRBV2,-,-,TRBJ2-3,CASMSGLGTDTQYF
TRBV6-5,-,-,TRBJ2-7,CASSYRLTYEQYF
TRBV15,TRBD1,-,TRBJ1-2,CATSRRRPGTGFYGYTF
TRBV7-2,TRBD2,many,TRBJ2-5,CASSSGGADASETQYF
TRBV18,TRBD1,once,TRBJ2-7,CASSPGTGGDEQYF
TRBV28,TRBD1,-,TRBJ1-2,CASSPGQGTYGYTF
TRBV7-3,-,many,TRBJ1-2,CASSLLYGYTF
TRBV10-3,-,-,TRBJ2-2,CAISGRAGGYTGELFF
TRBV30,TRBD1,once,TRBJ2-1,CAWRNLPGGHEQFF
TRBV28,-,-,TRBJ2-7,CASSSSTTASSYEQYF
TRBV4-2,TRBD2,-,TRBJ2-7,CASSQEESGLAGAWYEQYF
TRBV4-1,TRBD1,-,TRBJ1-2,CASSQDVRVDRESGYTF
TRBV5-4,TRBD1,-,TRBJ1-1,CASSFSDRGSTEAFF
TRBV11-2,-,-,TRBJ2-7,CASSPRGAGSEQYF
TRBV2,-,many,TRBJ1-5,CASSKTHPAQHF
TRBV21-1,-,-,TRBJ2-3,CASGRDTQYF
TRBV10-3,-,-,TRBJ1-1,CAISEWNEAFF
TRBV11-2,-,-,TRBJ1-5,CASSFGQRPNQPQHF
TRBV7-2,TRBD1,-,TRBJ1-2,CASSLRQGYGYTF
TRBV28,TRBD1,-,TRBJ2-3,CASSLQGAIDTQYF
TRBV5-8,-,-,TRBJ1-5,CASSLWRVRNSNQPQHF
TRBV28,-,-,TRBJ2-1,CAIDADTTYNEQFF
TRBV5-1,TRBD2,-,TRBJ2-1,CASSFRTSGASSSYNEQFF
TRBV4-1,-,few,TRBJ1-2,CASSQVGYPNYGYTF
TRBV28,-,few,TRBJ1-4,CAISQGNEKLFF
TRBV2,-,-,TRBJ1-2,CASSAIRANYGYTF